This T cell receptor (beta chain) was obtained from a study of cytomegalovirus exposure and HLA in healthy donors. V shed 4 bases, J shed 2 bases, and the junction held 6 bases outside the gene matches. The V gene's germline CDR1 is SGHNT and CDR2 YYREEE (reference sequence). The CDR3 consists of 15 residues. This clone has a single count. Its specificity is unknown. Findings of the study overall: On later analysis, the bulk of CMV-associated TCR beta chains appeared to be HLA-restricted. It emerged from a later analysis that several of the most significant clusters appeared to be linked to common viral pathogens.

Both 60 Vbeta primers and 13 Jbeta primers went into the PCR. Data came from immunoSEQ multiplex PCR; TCRdb stores just in-frame clones and leaves some out. The profile shows 60,000 to 85,000 clones, around 83% of them singletons. This chain joins TRBV5-4 and TRBJ2-7, with TRBD2 identical over 10 bases. The source is a man in his 70s in good health and CMV-seropositive. The specimen was PBMCs. In DNA form, the CDR3 reads TGTGCCAGCAGCCCCACTAGCGGGGAAACCTACGAGCAGTACTTC. Protein sequence: CASSPTSGETYEQYF.